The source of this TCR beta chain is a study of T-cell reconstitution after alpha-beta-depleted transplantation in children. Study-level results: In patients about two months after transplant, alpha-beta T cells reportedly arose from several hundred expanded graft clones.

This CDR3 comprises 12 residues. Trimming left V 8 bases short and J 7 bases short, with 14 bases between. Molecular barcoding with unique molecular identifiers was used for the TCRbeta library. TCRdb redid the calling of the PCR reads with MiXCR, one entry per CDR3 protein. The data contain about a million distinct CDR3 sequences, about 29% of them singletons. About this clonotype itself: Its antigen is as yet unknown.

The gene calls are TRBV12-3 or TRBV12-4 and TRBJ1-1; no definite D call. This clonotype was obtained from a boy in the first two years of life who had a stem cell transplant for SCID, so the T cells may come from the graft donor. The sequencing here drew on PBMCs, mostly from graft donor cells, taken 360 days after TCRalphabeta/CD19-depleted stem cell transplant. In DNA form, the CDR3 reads TGTGCCAGCCCCGATTTGAAGGGTGAAGCTTTCTTT. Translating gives CASPDLKGEAFF.